These 4 T cell receptor beta chains were all obtained from the same sample, sequenced in a study of blood T cell repertoires in COVID-19. The protocol was immunoSEQ multiplex PCR, while the TCRdb copy is restricted to in-frame clones and leaves out a portion. The repertoire holds approximately 120,000 clones, with 92% as singletons. Sequenced material: peripheral blood. All receptors come from a man aged 50 or older with COVID-19, enrolled during active disease.

The chain combines TRBV3-1 (or the pseudogene TRBV3-2) with TRBJ2-7; 13 nucleotides agree with TRBD2. The CDR3 is made up of 16 amino acids. CDR1 LGHDT and CDR2 YNNKEL come from the germline V gene (reference sequence). The J segment lost 3 bases and the V segment lost 1 base, leaving 3 bases of the junction unmatched. The CDR3: CASSQGRLAGGYEQYF. Here the CDR3 DNA reads TGTGCCAGCAGCCAAGGGAGACTAGCGGGAGGCTACGAGCAGTACTTC.

This chain joins TRBV5-1 and TRBJ2-5; 13 nucleotides agree with TRBD2. The V gene's germline CDR1 is SGHRS and CDR2 YFSETQ. J lost 0 bases, V lost 9 bases, and 5 bases had no gene match. This CDR3 is 15 amino acids long. This CDR3 reads CATTTSGGYQETQYF. The CDR3 DNA reads TGCGCCACCACGACTAGCGGGGGGTACCAAGAGACCCAGTACTTC.

This clone was found once. The chain uses TRBV6-1 and TRBJ1-5, with D possibly TRBD1 on 5 matching bases. Trimming pared 2 bases from V and 0 bases from J, leaving 11 bases between. The CDR3 consists of 16 residues. From germline, CDR1 is MNHNS and CDR2 SASEGT. The CDR3 sequence: CASSETPGVSNQPQHF. For the CDR3, the DNA is TGTGCCAGCAGTGAAACCCCGGGGGTTAGCAATCAGCCCCAGCATTTT.

The rearrangement links TRBV7-2 to TRBJ2-3; TRBD2 matches at 7 bases. The germline gives CDR1 SGHTA, CDR2 FQGNSA. The CDR3 has 17 amino acids. The junction had 6 bases not matched to a gene; V was cut back by 0 bases and J by 0 bases. CDR3 residues: CASSLAPTAGSTDTQYF. CDR3 in DNA: TGTGCCAGCAGCTTAGCGCCCACAGCGGGGAGCACAGATACGCAGTATTTT.